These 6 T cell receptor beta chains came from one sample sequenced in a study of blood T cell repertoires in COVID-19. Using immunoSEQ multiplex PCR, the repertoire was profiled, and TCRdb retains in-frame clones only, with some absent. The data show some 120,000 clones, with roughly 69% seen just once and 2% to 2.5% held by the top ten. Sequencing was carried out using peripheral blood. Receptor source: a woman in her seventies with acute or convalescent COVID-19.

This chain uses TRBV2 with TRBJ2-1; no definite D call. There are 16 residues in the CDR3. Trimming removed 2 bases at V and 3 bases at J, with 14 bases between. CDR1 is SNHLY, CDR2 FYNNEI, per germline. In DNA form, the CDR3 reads TGTGCCAGCAGTGAATGGTCCCCACTCGTCTACAATGAGCAGTTCTTC. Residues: CASSEWSPLVYNEQFF.

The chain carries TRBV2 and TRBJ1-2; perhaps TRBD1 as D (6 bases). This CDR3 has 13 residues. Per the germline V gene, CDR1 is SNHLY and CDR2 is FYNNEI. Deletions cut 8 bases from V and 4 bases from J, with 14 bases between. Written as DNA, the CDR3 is TGTGCCAGCCAGGTCCAGGGGATCTATGGCTACACCTTC. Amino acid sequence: CASQVQGIYGYTF.

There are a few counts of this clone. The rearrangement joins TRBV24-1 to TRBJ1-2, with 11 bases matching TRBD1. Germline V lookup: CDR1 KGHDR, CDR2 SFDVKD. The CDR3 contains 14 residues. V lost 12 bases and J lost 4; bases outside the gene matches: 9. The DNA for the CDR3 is TGTGCCCCCGACCGGGACAGGGGGGGCTATGGCTACACCTTC. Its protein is CAPDRDRGGYGYTF.

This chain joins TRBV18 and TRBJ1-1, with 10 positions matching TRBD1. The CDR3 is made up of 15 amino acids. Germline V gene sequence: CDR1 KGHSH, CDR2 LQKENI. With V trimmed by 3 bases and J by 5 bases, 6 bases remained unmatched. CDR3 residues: CASSPMDRGATEAFF. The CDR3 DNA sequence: TGTGCCAGCTCACCTATGGACAGGGGGGCGACTGAAGCTTTCTTT.

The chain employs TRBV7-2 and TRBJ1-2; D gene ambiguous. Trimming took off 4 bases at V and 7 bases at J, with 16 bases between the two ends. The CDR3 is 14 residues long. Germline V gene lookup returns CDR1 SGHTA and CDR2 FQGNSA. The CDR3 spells CASSYSWRVGGYTF. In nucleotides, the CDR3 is TGTGCCAGCAGCTACTCATGGAGGGTTGGTGGCTACACCTTC.

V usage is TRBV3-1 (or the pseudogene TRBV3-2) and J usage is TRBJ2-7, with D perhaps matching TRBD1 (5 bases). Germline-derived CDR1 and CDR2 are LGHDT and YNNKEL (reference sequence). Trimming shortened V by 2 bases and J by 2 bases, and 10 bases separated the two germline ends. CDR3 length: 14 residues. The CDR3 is CASSQQGLTYEQYF. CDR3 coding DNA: TGTGCCAGCAGCCAACAGGGCTTGACCTACGAGCAGTACTTC.